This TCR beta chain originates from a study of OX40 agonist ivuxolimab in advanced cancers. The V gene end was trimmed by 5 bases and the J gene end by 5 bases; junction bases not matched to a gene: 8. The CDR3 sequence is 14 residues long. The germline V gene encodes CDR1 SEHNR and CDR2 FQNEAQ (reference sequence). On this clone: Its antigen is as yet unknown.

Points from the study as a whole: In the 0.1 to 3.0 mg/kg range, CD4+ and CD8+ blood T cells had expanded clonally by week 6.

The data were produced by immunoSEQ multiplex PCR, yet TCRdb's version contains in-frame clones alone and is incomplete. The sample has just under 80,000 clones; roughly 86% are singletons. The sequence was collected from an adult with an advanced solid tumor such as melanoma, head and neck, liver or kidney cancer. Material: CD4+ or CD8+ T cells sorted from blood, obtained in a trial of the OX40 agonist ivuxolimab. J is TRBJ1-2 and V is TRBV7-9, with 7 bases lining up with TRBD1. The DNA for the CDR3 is TGTGCCAGCAGCCCCGCCGGGACAGCGTATGGCTACACCTTC. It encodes CASSPAGTAYGYTF.